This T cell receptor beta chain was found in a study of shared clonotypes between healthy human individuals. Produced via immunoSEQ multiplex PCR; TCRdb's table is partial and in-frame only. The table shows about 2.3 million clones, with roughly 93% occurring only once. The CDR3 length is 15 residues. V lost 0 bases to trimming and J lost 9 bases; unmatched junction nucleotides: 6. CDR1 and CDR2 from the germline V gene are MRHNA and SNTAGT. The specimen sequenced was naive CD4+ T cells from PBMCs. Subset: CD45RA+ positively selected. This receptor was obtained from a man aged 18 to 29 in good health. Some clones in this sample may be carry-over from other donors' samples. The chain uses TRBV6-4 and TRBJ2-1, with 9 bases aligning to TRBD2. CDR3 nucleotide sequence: TGTGCCAGCAGTGACTCATGGGGACTAGCCGGTGAGCAGTTCTTC. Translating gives CASSDSWGLAGEQFF.